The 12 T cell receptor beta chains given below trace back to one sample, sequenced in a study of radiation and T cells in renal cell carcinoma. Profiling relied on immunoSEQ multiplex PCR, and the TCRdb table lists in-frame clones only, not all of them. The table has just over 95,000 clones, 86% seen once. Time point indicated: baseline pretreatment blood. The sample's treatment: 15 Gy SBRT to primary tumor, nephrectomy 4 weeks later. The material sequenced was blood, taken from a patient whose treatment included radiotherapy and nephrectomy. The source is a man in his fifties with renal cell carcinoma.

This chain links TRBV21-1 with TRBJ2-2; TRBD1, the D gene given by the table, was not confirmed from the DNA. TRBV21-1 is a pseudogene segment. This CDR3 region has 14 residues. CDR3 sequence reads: CASSPDRVIGELFF. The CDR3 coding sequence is TGTGCCAGCAGCCCGGACAGGGTAATCGGGGAGCTGTTTTTT.

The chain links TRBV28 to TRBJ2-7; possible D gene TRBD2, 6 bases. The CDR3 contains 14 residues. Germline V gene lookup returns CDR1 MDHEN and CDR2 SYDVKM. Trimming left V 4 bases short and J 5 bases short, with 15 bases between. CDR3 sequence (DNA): TGTGCCAGCAGTTCGATGACGGGAGCGCACGAGCAGTACTTC. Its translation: CASSSMTGAHEQYF.

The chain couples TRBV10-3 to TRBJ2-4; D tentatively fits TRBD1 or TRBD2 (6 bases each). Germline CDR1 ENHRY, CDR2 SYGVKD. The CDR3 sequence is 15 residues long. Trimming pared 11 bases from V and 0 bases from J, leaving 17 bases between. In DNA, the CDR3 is TGTGCCTCGAGGGGGGAATTCTCAGCCAAAAACATTCAGTACTTC. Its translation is CASRGEFSAKNIQYF.

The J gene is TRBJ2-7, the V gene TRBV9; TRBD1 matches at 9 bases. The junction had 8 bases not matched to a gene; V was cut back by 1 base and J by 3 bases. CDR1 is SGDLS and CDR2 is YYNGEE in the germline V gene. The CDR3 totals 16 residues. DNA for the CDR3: TGTGCCAGCAGCGTAACCGGGACAGGGACGCTCTACGAGCAGTACTTC. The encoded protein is CASSVTGTGTLYEQYF.

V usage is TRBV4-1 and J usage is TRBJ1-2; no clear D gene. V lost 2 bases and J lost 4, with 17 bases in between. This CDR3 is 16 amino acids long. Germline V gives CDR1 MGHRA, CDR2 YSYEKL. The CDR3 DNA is TGCGCCAGCAGCCAACAACCCCAGTGGCGGCCCTATGGCTACACCTTC. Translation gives CASSQQPQWRPYGYTF.

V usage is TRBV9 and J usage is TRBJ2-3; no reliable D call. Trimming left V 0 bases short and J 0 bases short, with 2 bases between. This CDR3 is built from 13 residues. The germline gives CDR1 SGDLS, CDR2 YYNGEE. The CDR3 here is CASSVDSTDTQYF. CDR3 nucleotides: TGTGCCAGCAGCGTAGACAGCACAGATACGCAGTATTTT.

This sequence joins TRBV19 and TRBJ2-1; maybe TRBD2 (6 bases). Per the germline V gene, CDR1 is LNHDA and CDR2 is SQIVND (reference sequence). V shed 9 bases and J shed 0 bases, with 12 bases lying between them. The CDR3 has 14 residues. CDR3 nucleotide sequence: TGTGCCAGCTCTCGGGGGAACTCCTACAATGAGCAGTTCTTC. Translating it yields CASSRGNSYNEQFF. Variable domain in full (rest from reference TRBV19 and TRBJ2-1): DGGITQSPKYLFRKEGQNVTLSCEQNLNHDAMYWYRQDPGQGLRLIYYSQIVNDFQKGDIAEGYSVSREKKESFPLTVTSAQKNPTAFYLCASSRGNSYNEQFFGPGTRLTVL.

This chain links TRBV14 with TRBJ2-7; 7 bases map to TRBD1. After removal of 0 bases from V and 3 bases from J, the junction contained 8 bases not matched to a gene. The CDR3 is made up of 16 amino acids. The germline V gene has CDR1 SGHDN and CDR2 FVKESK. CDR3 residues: CASSQDSGTVIYEQYF. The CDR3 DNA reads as TGTGCCAGCAGCCAAGACTCCGGGACAGTTATCTACGAGCAGTACTTC.

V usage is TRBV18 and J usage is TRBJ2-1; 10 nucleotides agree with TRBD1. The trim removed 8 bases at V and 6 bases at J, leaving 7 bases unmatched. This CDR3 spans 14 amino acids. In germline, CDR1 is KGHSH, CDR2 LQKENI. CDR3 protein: CASPSGQGSNEQFF. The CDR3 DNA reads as TGTGCCAGCCCCTCGGGACAGGGGAGCAATGAGCAGTTCTTC.

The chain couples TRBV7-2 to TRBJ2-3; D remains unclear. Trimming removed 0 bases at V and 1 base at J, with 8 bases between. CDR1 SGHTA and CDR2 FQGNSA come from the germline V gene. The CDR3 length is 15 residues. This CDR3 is CASSLAFERTDTQYF. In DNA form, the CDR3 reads TGTGCCAGCAGCTTAGCCTTTGAACGCACAGATACGCAGTATTTT.

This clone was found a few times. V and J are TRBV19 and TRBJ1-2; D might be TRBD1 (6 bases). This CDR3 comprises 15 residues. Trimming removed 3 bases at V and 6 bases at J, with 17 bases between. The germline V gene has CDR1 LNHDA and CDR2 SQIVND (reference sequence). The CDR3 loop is CASSIGGQAANGYTF. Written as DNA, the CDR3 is TGTGCCAGTAGTATCGGGGGACAAGCGGCTAATGGCTACACCTTC.

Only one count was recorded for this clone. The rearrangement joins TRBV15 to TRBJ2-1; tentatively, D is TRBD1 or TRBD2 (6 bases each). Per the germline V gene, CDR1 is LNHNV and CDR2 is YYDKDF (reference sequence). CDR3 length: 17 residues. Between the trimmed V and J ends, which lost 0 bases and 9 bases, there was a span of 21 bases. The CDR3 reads CATSRDLAVRGLSEQFF. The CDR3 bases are TGTGCCACCAGCAGAGATCTGGCGGTCCGGGGGCTAAGTGAGCAGTTCTTC.